This entry lists 21 T cell receptor beta chains sequenced from one sample in a study of technical replicates of blood from a handful of donors. The table came from immunoSEQ multiplex PCR; TCRdb's copy has only in-frame clones and leaves some out. The sample records about 12,000 clones, roughly 94% being singletons. Source material: PBMCs. These receptors were collected from a human donor in good health.

About this clone: Other DNA variants within this sample encode the same CDR3. The chain employs TRBV27 and TRBJ2-2; TRBD1 might be the D (6 bases). There are 16 residues in the CDR3. V gave up 1 base and J gave up 2 bases, with 11 bases separating them. Germline lookup yields CDR1 MNHEY and CDR2 SMNVEV (reference sequence). CDR3 bases: TGTGCCAGCAGTTTATTAGGGACACTTAACACCGGGGAGCTGTTTTTT. Its translation: CASSLLGTLNTGELFF.

This clone was detected only once. The chain employs TRBV5-1 and TRBJ2-3, with D hard to call. The CDR3 has 13 residues. V was clipped by 6 bases and J by 0 bases, with 8 bases between them. Germline V gene sequence: CDR1 SGHRS, CDR2 YFSETQ. This CDR3 is CASMTSSTDTQYF. CDR3 DNA sequence: TGCGCCAGCATGACTTCTAGCACAGATACGCAGTATTTT.

V and J are TRBV6-5 and TRBJ1-2, with no clear D. This CDR3 region has 15 residues. The V end lost 4 bases, the J end lost 5 bases, and 17 bases lay between the germline ends. Germline CDR1 reads MNHEY; CDR2 reads SVGAGI. The CDR3 sequence is CASSFRAGRGYGYTF. DNA of the CDR3: TGTGCCAGCAGTTTCCGGGCCGGGAGAGGGTATGGCTACACCTTC.

The chain recombines TRBV11-2 with TRBJ1-5; D remains unclear. The CDR3 runs 13 residues. V shed 5 bases and J shed 6 bases, with 11 bases lying between them. In germline, CDR1 is SGHAT, CDR2 FQNNGV. In DNA, the CDR3 is TGTGCCAGCAGCCCCCAGGCAGCTCAGCCCCAGCATTTT. This sequence encodes CASSPQAAQPQHF.

The chain uses TRBV2 and TRBJ2-7, with D unresolved. CDR3 length: 9 residues. The germline gives CDR1 SNHLY, CDR2 FYNNEI. The V end lost 3 bases, the J end lost 13 bases, and 7 bases lay between the germline ends. The CDR3 nucleotides read TGTGCCAGCAGTGACGGGTTCTACTTC. It specifies CASSDGFYF.

V gene TRBV14 combines with J gene TRBJ1-2, with D possibly TRBD1 on 5 matching bases. Trimming pared 4 bases from V and 7 bases from J, leaving 13 bases between. The CDR3 is 13 residues long. Per the germline V gene, CDR1 is SGHDN and CDR2 is FVKESK. The CDR3 DNA reads as TGTGCCAGCAGCCCCAGGGTCTTCTCTGGCTACACCTTC. This codes for CASSPRVFSGYTF.

The chain has TRBV7-9 and TRBJ1-1, with D unresolved. Germline V gene lookup returns CDR1 SEHNR and CDR2 FQNEAQ (reference sequence). Between the trimmed V and J ends, which lost 5 bases and 0 bases, there was a span of 10 bases. CDR3 length equals 14 residues. In DNA, the CDR3 is TGTGCCAGCAGCCGTACACAGTTGAACACTGAAGCTTTCTTT. Translating gives CASSRTQLNTEAFF.

The chain is built from TRBV5-4 and TRBJ2-1, with 15 bases fitting TRBD2. CDR3 length: 16 amino acids. Germline V gene lookup returns CDR1 SGHNT and CDR2 YYREEE (reference sequence). The ends lost 4 bases at V and 9 bases at J; junction bases unmatched: 8. CDR3 bases: TGTGCCAGCAGCGGGGGGGGGACTAGCGGGAGGTCTGAGCAGTTCTTC. It codes for CASSGGGTSGRSEQFF.

Comments on this clone: Sequence at one end of the junction differs from germline and may be a read error. This chain uses TRBV28 with TRBJ2-3; a possible D gene is TRBD2 (6 bases). This CDR3 is built from 13 residues. Germline lookup yields CDR1 MDHEN and CDR2 SYDVKM. The CDR3 nucleotides read TGTGCCAGCAGTTTATCGGTAGTGGGACTGATAAATTTT. Protein product: CASSLSVVGLINF.

J is TRBJ2-7 and V is TRBV30; perhaps TRBD2 as D (5 bases). This CDR3 contains 12 residues. V was shortened by 4 bases and J by 2 bases, with 9 bases between the two germline ends. Per germline, CDR1 GTSNPN and CDR2 SVGIG (reference sequence). CDR3: CAWTREAYEQYF. The CDR3 DNA is TGTGCCTGGACCCGGGAAGCCTACGAGCAGTACTTC. Using reference TRBV30 and TRBJ2-7 for the parts outside the CDR3, the full variable domain is SQTIHQWPATLVQPVGSPLSLECTVEGTSNPNLYWYRQAAGRGLQLLFYSVGIGQISSEVPQNLSASRPQDRQFILSSKKLLLSDSGFYLCAWTREAYEQYFGPGTRLTVT.

The rearrangement links TRBV5-1 to TRBJ2-3, with a possible D match to TRBD1 (5 bases). Trimming removed 2 bases at V and 4 bases at J, with 11 bases between. From germline, CDR1 is SGHRS and CDR2 YFSETQ. The CDR3 length is 14 residues. The CDR3 region has the DNA TGCGCCAGCAGCTTCGACAGCGCGGCAGATACGCAGTATTTT. Translating gives CASSFDSAADTQYF.

This sequence joins TRBV28 and TRBJ2-7; D is possibly TRBD1 (6 bases). V lost 8 bases, J lost 3 bases, and 14 bases lay in between. The CDR3 covers 13 residues. Germline CDR1 is MDHEN and CDR2 is SYDVKM. The CDR3 here is CASDRQVGYEQYF. In nucleotides, the CDR3 is TGTGCCAGCGACCGACAGGTCGGCTACGAGCAGTACTTC.

The rearrangement uses TRBV15 and TRBJ2-2, with 9 bases aligning to TRBD1. J lost 4 bases, V lost 3 bases, and 0 bases had no gene match. Germline CDR1 LNHNV, CDR2 YYDKDF (reference sequence). The CDR3 extends over 14 amino acids. The CDR3 loop is CATSRDRGTGELFF. Here the CDR3 DNA reads TGTGCCACCAGCAGGGACAGGGGCACCGGGGAGCTGTTTTTT.

J is TRBJ2-5 and V is TRBV7-7, with D possibly matching TRBD2 (5 bases). Trimming removed 5 bases at V and 4 bases at J, with 14 bases between. Germline V gives CDR1 SSHAT, CDR2 FNYEAQ (reference sequence). This CDR3 has 14 residues. CDR3 coding DNA: TGTGCCAGCAGCCGAGAGGGATACTCAGAGACCCAGTACTTC. It translates to CASSREGYSETQYF. Full variable domain (missing parts from reference TRBV7-7 and TRBJ2-5): GAGVSQSPRYKVTKRGQDVTLRCDPISSHATLYWYQQALGQGPEFLTYFNYEAQPDKSGLPSDRFSAERPEGSISTLTIQRTEQRDSAMYRCASSREGYSETQYFGPGTRLLVL.

The chain combines TRBV7-9 with TRBJ1-1; no clear D gene. The V end was cut by 4 bases, the J end by 4 bases, with 7 bases between. In germline, CDR1 is SEHNR, CDR2 FQNEAQ (reference sequence). The CDR3 spans 12 residues. The CDR3, as DNA: TGTGCCAGCAGCTGGGAGGGCACTGAAGCTTTCTTT. This sequence encodes CASSWEGTEAFF.

This rearrangement joins TRBV11-1 to TRBJ2-2; maybe TRBD2 (5 bases). The germline CDR1 and CDR2 sequences are SGHAT and FQDESV (reference sequence). Deletions cut 3 bases from V and 2 bases from J, with 10 bases between. CDR3 size: 15 residues. The CDR3 DNA reads as TGTGCCAGCAGCTTCAGACTACCAAACACCGGGGAGCTGTTTTTT. Translation: CASSFRLPNTGELFF.

The chain couples TRBV2 to TRBJ2-2; 7 nucleotides match TRBD2. The germline gives CDR1 SNHLY, CDR2 FYNNEI. V lost 4 bases to trimming and J lost 5 bases; unmatched junction nucleotides: 10. The CDR3 covers 16 residues. CDR3 amino acids: CASSGSGLAETGELFF. CDR3 bases: TGTGCCAGCAGTGGGTCCGGGCTAGCGGAGACCGGGGAGCTGTTTTTT.

The V gene is TRBV9, the J gene TRBJ2-7, with TRBD1 as a possible D gene (6 bases). From germline, CDR1 is SGDLS and CDR2 YYNGEE. V lost 0 bases to trimming and J lost 3 bases, with 13 bases between them. The CDR3 has 15 residues. The CDR3 bases are TGTGCCAGCAGCGTAGATGGACAGAGCGTCTACGAGCAGTACTTC. It translates to CASSVDGQSVYEQYF.

This chain joins TRBV5-4 and TRBJ2-7, with TRBD1 matching 9 bases. The CDR3 length is 14 residues. Trimming cost V 2 bases and J 4 bases; bases outside gene matches: 4. Germline V CDR1 and CDR2: SGHNT, YYREEE (reference sequence). In DNA form, the CDR3 reads TGTGCCAGCAGCTTACAGGGGGCCGGATACGAGCAGTACTTC. Its protein product is CASSLQGAGYEQYF. The full variable domain, with the rest looked up from reference TRBV5-4 and TRBJ2-7, is ETGVTQSPTHLIKTRGQQVTLRCSSQSGHNTVSWYQQALGQGPQFIFQYYREEENGRGNFPPRFSGLQFPNYSSELNVNALELDDSALYLCASSLQGAGYEQYFGPGTRLTVT.

The V and J genes are TRBV19 and TRBJ2-1, with D possibly being TRBD1 (6 bases). The V gene's germline CDR1 is LNHDA and CDR2 SQIVND (reference sequence). The CDR3 extends over 15 amino acids. V was cut by 11 bases and J by 0 bases, with 17 bases left in between. The CDR3 is CACTSRGSSYNEQFF. The DNA of the CDR3 is TGTGCCTGCACCTCTAGGGGGAGCTCCTACAATGAGCAGTTCTTC.

This clone was seen only once. V gene TRBV4-2 combines with J gene TRBJ2-3; TRBD1 might be the D (6 bases). The CDR3 runs 14 residues. Per the germline V gene, CDR1 is LGHNA and CDR2 is YNFKEQ. V was shortened by 1 base and J by 10 bases, with 15 bases between the two germline ends. The CDR3 reads CASSQGRGYEAQYF. CDR3 in DNA: TGTGCCAGCAGCCAAGGCAGGGGTTACGAGGCGCAGTATTTT.